This T cell receptor beta chain was sequenced during a study of human T cells and chemical hapten exposure. Total RNA was extracted from unfractionated whole blood. MiXCR, run by TCRdb on the 5' RACE reads, gives a single entry per CDR3 protein. The sample lists some 150,000 distinct CDR3 sequences, 4.1% occurring once. This clonotype was counted at least ten times. Trimming cost V 3 bases and J 6 bases; bases outside gene matches: 13. The germline V gene has CDR1 ENHRY and CDR2 SYGVKD. The CDR3 contains 17 residues. V gene TRBV10-3 combines with J gene TRBJ2-2; 7 bases map to TRBD2. The clonotype originates from a female donor in good health. CDR3 loop: CAISDLLRGGSSGELFF. The CDR3 DNA sequence: TGTGCCATCAGTGACCTCCTAAGGGGAGGGTCGTCCGGGGAGCTGTTTTTT.